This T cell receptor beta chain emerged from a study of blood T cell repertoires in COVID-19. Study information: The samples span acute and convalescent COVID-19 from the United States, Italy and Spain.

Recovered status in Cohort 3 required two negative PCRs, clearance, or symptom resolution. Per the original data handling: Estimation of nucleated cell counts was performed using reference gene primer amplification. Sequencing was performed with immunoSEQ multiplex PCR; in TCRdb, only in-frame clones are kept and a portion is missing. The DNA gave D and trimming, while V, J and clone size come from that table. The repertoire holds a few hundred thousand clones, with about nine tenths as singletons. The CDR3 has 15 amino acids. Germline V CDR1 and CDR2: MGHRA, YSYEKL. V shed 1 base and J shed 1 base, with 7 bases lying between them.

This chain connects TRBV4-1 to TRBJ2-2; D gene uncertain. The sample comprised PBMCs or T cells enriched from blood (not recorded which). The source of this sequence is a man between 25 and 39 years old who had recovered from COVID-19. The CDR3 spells CASSQVPQNTGELFF. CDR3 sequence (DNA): TGCGCCAGCAGCCAAGTTCCACAGAACACCGGGGAGCTGTTTTTT.